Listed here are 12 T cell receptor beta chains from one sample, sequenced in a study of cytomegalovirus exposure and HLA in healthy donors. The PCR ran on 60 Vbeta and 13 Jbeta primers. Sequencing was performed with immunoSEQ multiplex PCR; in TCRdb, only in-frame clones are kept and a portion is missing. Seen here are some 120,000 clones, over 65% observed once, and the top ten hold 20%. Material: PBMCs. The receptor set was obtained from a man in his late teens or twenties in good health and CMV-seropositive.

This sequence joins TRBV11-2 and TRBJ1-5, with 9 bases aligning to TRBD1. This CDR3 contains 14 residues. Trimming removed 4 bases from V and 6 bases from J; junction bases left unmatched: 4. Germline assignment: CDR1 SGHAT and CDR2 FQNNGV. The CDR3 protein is CASSSSGQGQPQHF. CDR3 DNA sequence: TGTGCCAGCAGCTCTTCGGGACAGGGTCAGCCCCAGCATTTT.

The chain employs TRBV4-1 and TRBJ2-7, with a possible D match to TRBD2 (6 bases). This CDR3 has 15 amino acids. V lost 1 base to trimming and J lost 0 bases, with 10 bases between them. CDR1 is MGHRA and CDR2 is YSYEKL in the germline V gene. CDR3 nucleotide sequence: TGCGCCAGCAGCCAAGGAAGGGACTCCTCCTACGAGCAGTACTTC. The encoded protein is CASSQGRDSSYEQYF.

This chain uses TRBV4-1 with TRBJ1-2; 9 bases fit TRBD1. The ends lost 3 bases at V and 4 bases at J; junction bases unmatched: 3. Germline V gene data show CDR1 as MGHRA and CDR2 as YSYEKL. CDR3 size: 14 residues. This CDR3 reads CASSQGQGIYGYTF. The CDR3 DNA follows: TGCGCCAGCAGCCAGGGACAGGGTATCTATGGCTACACCTTC.

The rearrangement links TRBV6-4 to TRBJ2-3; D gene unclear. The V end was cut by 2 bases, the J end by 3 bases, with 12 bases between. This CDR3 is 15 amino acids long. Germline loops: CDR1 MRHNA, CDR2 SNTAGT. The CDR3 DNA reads TGTGCCAGCAGTGACACGGGTTTAGAGACAGATACGCAGTATTTT. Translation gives CASSDTGLETDTQYF.

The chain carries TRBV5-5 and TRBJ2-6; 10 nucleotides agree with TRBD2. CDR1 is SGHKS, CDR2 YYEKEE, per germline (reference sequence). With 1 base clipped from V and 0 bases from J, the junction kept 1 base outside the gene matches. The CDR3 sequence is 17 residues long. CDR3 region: CASSLSGGGSGANVLTF. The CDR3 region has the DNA TGTGCCAGCAGCTTGAGCGGGGGGGGCTCTGGGGCCAACGTCCTGACTTTC.

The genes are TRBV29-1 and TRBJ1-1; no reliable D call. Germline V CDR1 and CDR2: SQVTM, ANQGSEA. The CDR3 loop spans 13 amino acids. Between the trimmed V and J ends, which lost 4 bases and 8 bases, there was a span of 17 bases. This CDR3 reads CSVVTGKVEEAFF. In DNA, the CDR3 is TGCAGCGTTGTAACGGGTAAGGTTGAAGAAGCTTTCTTT.

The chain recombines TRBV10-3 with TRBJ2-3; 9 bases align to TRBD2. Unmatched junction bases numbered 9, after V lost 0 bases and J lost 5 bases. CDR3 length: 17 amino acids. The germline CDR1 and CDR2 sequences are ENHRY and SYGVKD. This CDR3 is CAISESRRVAGEDTQYF. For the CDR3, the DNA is TGTGCCATCAGTGAGTCCAGAAGGGTAGCGGGGGAAGATACGCAGTATTTT.

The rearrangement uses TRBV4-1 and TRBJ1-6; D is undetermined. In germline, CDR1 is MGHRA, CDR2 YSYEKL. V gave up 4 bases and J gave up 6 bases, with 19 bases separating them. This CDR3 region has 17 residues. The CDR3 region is CASSRFGSTFLNSPLHF. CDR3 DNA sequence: TGCGCCAGCAGCCGCTTCGGGAGTACGTTTCTTAATTCACCCCTCCACTTT.

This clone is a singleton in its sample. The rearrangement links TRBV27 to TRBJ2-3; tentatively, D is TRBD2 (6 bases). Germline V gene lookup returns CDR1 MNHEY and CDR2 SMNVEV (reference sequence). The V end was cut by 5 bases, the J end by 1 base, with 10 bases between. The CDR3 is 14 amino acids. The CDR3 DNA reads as TGTGCCAGCAGTACGGGACTCGGCACAGATACGCAGTATTTT. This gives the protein CASSTGLGTDTQYF.

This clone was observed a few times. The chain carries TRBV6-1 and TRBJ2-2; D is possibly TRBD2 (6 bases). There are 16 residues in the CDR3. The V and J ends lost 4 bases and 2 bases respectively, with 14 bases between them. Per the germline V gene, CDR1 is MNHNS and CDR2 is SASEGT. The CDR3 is CASSAGTSKNTGELFF. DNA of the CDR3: TGTGCCAGCAGTGCAGGGACTTCAAAAAACACCGGGGAGCTGTTTTTT.

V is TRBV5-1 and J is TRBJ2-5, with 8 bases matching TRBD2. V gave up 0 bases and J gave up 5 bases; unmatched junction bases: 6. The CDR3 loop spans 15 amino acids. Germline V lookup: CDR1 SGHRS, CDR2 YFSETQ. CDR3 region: CASSLAGGRRETQYF. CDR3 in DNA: TGCGCCAGCAGCTTGGCGGGAGGGAGGAGGGAGACCCAGTACTTC.

DNA for the CDR3: TGTGCCAGCAGAGCCCCCCTGGGATACGGGACACCTTCCAGCACAGATACGCAGTATTTT. Translated: CASRAPLGYGTPSSTDTQYF. The gene calls are TRBV2 and TRBJ2-3; perhaps TRBD1 as D (6 bases). In germline, CDR1 is SNHLY, CDR2 FYNNEI. V shed 6 bases and J shed 0 bases, with 28 bases lying between them. The CDR3 is made up of 20 amino acids. The full variable domain, its missing parts supplied by reference TRBV2 and TRBJ2-3, is EPEVTQTPSHQVTQMGQEVILRCVPISNHLYFYWYRQILGQKVEFLVSFYNNEISEKSEIFDDQFSVERPDGSNFTLKIRSTKLEDSAMYFCASRAPLGYGTPSSTDTQYFGPGTRLTVL.